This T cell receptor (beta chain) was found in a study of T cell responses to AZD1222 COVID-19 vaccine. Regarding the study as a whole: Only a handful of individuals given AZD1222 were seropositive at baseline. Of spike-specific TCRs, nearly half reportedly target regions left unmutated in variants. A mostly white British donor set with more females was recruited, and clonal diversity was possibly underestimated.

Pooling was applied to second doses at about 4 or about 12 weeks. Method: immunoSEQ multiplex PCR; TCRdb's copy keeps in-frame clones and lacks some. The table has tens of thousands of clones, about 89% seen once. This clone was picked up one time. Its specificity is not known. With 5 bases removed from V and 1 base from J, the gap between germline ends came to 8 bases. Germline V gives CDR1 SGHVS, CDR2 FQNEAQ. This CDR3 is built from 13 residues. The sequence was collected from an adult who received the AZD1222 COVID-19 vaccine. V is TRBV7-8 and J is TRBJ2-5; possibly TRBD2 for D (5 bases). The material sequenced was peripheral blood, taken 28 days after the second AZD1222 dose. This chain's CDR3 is CASSPGVQETQYF. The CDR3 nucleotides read TGTGCCAGCAGCCCCGGGGTCCAAGAGACCCAGTACTTC.